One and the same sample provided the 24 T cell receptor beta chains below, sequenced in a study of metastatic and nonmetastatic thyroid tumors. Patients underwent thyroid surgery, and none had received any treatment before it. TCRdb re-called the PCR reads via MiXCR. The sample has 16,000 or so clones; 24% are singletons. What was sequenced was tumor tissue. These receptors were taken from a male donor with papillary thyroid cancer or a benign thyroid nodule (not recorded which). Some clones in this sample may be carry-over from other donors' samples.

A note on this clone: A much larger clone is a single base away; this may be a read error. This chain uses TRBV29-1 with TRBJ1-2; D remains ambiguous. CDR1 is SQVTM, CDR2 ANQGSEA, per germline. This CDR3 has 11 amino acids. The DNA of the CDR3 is TGCAGCGCTCTTCCAGGCTATTGCTACACCTTC. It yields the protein CSALPGYCYTF.

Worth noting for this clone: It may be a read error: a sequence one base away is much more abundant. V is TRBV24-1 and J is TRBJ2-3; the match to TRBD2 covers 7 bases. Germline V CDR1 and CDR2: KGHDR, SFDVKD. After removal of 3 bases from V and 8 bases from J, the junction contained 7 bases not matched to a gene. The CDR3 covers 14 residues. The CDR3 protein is CATSDKGRGGTQYF. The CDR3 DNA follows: TGTGCCACCAGTGATAAGGGGAGGGGCGGTACGCAGTATTTT.

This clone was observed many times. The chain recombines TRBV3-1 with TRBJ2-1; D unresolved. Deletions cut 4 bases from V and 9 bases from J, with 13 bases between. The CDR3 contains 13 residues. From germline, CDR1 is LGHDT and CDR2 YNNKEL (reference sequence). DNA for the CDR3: TGTGCCAGCAGCCTCACCCATTTAGGTGAGCAGTTCTTC. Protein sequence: CASSLTHLGEQFF.

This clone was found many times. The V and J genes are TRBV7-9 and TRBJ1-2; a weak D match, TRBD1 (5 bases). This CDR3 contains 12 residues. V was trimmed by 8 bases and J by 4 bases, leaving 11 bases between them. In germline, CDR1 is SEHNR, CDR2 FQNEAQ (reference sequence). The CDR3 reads CASRGGPYGYTF. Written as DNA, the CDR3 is TGTGCCAGCCGGGGGGGACCCTATGGCTACACCTTC.

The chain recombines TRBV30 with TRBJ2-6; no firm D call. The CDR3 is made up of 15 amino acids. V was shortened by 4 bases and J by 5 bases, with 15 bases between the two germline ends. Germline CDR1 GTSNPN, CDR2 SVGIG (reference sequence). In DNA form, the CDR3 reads TGTGCCTGGATTGTTGGAATCTTGTGGGCCAACGTCCTGACTTTC. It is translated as CAWIVGILWANVLTF.

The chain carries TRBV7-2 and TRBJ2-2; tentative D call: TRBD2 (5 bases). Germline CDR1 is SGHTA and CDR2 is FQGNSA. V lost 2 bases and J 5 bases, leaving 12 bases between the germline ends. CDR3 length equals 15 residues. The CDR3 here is CASSLLRGGTGELFF. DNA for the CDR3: TGTGCCAGCAGCTTATTACGAGGCGGGACCGGGGAGCTGTTTTTT. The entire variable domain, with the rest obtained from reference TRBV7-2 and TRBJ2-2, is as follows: GAGVSQSPSNKVTEKGKDVELRCDPISGHTALYWYRQSLGQGLEFLIYFQGNSAPDKSGLPSDRFSAERTGGSVSTLTIQRTQQEDSAVYLCASSLLRGGTGELFFGEGSRLTVL.

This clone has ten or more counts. CDR3 residues: CASSYEGGQADTGELFF. The CDR3 coding sequence is TGCGCCAGCAGCTACGAGGGCGGCCAGGCGGACACCGGGGAGCTGTTTTTT. The chain couples TRBV5-1 to TRBJ2-2; D possibly corresponds to TRBD2 (5 bases). V gave up 3 bases and J gave up 3 bases, with 18 bases separating them. In germline, CDR1 is SGHRS, CDR2 YFSETQ. The CDR3 contains 17 residues.

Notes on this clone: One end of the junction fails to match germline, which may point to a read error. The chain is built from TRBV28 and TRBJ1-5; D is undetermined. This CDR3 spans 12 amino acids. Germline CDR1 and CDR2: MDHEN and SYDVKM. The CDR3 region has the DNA TGTGCCACCAGTTCCGGCAATCAGCCCCAGCATTTT. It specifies CATSSGNQPQHF.

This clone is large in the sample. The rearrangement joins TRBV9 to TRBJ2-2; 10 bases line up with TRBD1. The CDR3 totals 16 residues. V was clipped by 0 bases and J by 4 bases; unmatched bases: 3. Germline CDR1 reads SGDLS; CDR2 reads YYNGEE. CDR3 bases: TGTGCCAGCAGCGTAGGAGGGACAGGGGCCACCGGGGAGCTGTTTTTT. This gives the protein CASSVGGTGATGELFF.

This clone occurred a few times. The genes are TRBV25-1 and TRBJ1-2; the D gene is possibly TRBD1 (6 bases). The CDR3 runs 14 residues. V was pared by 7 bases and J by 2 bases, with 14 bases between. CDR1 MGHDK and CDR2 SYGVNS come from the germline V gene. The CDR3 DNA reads TGTGCCAGCAAAGCCGCAGGGGAAAACTATGGCTACACCTTC. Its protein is CASKAAGENYGYTF.

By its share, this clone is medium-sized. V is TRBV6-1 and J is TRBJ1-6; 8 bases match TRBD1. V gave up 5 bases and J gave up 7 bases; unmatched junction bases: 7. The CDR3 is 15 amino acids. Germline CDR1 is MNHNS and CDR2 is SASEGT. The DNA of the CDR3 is TGTGCCAGCAGTAAGTGGACAGGGAAAAATTCACCCCTCCACTTT. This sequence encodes CASSKWTGKNSPLHF.

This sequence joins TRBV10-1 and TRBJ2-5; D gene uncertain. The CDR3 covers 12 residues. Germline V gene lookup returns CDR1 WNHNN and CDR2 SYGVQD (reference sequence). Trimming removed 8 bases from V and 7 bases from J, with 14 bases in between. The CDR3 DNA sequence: TGCGCCAGCGGGCCCTCTCGTGCGACCCAGTACTTC. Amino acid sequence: CASGPSRATQYF.

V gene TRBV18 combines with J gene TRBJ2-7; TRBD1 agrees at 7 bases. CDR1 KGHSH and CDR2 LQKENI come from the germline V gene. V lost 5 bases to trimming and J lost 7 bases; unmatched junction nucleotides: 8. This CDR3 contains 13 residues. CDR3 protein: CASSATSTGEQYF. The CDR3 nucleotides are TGTGCCAGCTCAGCAACCTCGACAGGGGAGCAGTACTTC.

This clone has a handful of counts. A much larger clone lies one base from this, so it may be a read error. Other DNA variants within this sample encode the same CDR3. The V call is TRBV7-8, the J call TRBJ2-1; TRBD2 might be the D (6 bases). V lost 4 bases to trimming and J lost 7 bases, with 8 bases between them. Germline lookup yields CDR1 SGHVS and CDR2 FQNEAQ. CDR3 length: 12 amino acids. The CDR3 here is CASSSTRNEQFF. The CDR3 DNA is TGTGCCAGCAGCTCGACTAGAAATGAGCAGTTCTTC.

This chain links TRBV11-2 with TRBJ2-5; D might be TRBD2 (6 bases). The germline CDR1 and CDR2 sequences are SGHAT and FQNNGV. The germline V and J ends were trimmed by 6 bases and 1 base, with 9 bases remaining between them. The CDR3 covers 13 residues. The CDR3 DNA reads TGTGCCAGCAGTCGGGAGCGCCAAGAGACCCAGTACTTC. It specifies CASSRERQETQYF.

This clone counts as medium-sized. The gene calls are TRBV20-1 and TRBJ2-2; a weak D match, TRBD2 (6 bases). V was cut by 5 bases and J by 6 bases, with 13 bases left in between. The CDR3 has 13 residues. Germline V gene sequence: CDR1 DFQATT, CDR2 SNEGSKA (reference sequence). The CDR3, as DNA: TGCAGTGCTTTCCTCTCTAGCGCCGGGGAGCTGTTTTTT. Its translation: CSAFLSSAGELFF.

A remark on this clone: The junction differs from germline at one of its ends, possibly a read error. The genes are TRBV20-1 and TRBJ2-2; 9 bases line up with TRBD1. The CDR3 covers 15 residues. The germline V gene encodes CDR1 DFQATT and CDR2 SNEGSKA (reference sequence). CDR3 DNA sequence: TGCGGTGCTAGAGATGACAGGGGGAACACCGGGGATCTGTTTTTT. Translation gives CGARDDRGNTGDLFF.

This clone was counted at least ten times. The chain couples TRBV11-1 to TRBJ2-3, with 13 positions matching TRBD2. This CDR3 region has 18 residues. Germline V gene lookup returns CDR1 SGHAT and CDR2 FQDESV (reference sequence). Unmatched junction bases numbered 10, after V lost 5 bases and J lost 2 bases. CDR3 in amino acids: CASSKLTGLAGPTDTQYF. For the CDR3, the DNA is TGTGCCAGCAGCAAACTGACGGGACTAGCGGGGCCCACAGATACGCAGTATTTT.

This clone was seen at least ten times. The CDR3 region is CASSQFVGELFF. The CDR3 DNA is TGTGCCAGCAGCCAATTTGTCGGGGAGCTGTTTTTT. This sequence joins TRBV6-1 and TRBJ2-2; D unclear. CDR1 is MNHNS and CDR2 is SASEGT in the germline V gene. The CDR3 has 12 amino acids. V shed 6 bases and J shed 7 bases, with 9 bases lying between them.

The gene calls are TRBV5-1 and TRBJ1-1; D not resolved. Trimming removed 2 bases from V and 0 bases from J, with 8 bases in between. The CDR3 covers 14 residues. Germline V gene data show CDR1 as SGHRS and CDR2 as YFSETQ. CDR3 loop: CASSFDSLNTEAFF. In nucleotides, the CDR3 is TGCGCCAGCAGCTTTGATTCGCTGAACACTGAAGCTTTCTTT.

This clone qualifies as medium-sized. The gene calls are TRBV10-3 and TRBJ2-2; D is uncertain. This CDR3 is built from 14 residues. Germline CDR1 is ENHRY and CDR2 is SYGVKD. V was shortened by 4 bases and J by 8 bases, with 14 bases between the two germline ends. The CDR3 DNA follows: TGTGCCATCAGTGGGGCCGAACCGAGGGGGGAGCTGTTTTTT. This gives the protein CAISGAEPRGELFF.

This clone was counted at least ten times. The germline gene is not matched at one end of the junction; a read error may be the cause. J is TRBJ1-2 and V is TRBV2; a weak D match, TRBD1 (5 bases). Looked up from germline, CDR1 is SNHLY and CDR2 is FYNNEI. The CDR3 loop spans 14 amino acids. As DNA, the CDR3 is TGTGCCAGCGCCCAAGTACCGGGGCATGATTCCTACTTCTTC. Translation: CASAQVPGHDSYFF.

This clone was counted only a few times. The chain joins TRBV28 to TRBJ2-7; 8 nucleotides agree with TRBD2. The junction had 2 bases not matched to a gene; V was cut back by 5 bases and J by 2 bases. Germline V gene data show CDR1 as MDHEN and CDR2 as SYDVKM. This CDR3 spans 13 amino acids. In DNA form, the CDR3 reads TGTGCCAGCAGTCCACTAGCGGCCTACGAGCAGTACTTC. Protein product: CASSPLAAYEQYF. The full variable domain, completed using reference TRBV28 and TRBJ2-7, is DVKVTQSSRYLVKRTGEKVFLECVQDMDHENMFWYRQDPGLGLRLIYFSYDVKMKEKGDIPEGYSVSREKKERFSLILESASTNQTSMYLCASSPLAAYEQYFGPGTRLTVT.

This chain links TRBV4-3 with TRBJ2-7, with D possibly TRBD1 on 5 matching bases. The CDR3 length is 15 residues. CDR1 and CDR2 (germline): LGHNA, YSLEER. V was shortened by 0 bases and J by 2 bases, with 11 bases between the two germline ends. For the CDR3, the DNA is TGCGCCAGCAGCCAAGATCAAGGGGCCCCCTACGAGCAGTACTTC. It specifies CASSQDQGAPYEQYF.